This T cell receptor (beta chain) was captured by sequencing in a study of blood T cell repertoires in COVID-19 (dated by TCRdb to 2019 to 2021). Notes on the research overall: Samples covering the acute and convalescent phases of COVID-19 were provided by collaborators in the United States, Italy and Spain. The repertoires were released in a freely available public database intended as a resource for research on the immune response to SARS-CoV-2. HLA class I and class II types, where available, came from metadata supplied by the sample provider rather than from assay-based typing. The dataset comprised deeply sampled blood TCRbeta repertoires from subjects exposed to, actively infected with, or recovered from COVID-19. The samples were drawn from the first 160 participants of the ongoing ImmuneRACE study and from about 1,200 subjects provided by 6 global collaborators. The prospective study material was composed of cDNA or gDNA derived from T cells, B-cell-depleted T cells, or PBMCs. Sample metadata almost always included a de-identified subject ID, COVID-19 status, age in years and sex.

V is trimmed back by 1 base and J by 14 bases, and the junction contains 12 bases that no gene match accounts for. The germline V gene supplies CDR1 KGHSH and CDR2 LQKENI. The CDR3 spans 17 residues, from the cysteine through the phenylalanine. Kept here is only the CDR3 DNA, which spans 51 bases and is read in frame from base 1. Collaborating institutions collected whole blood in K2EDTA tubes following their own protocols. Collaborator samples were shipped for TCRbeta analysis as frozen whole blood, isolated PBMCs, or DNA extracted from either sample type. Findings and caveats that apply to the study as a whole: The quantity of clinical and demographic metadata differed by source and by participant and was supplied without curation.

On this clone itself: Its antigen remains unidentified. Base qualities are not recorded, but no much larger clone differs from it by a single base.

TCRbeta CDR3 regions were amplified from genomic DNA using the immunoSEQ Assay, a bias-controlled multiplex PCR. The study's processing was this. Nucleated cell counts per sample were estimated from amplification of reference gene primers within the assay. To quantify the absolute abundance of each unique TCRbeta CDR3 rearrangement, sequence reads were collapsed and filtered. For each sample, productive Simpson clonality was calculated as the square root of Simpson's diversity index across productive rearrangements. TCRdb retrieved this table from immuneACCESS and kept in-frame rearrangements only. Not all clones are present; in checked studies, unresolved V genes account for under half, and no reason is known for the remainder. Clone size and the V and J calls come from that table; the DNA yielded D and trimming. This sample is represented by 90,000 to 100,000 clones; nearly 90% of them were singletons. The ten largest account for more than 4.5% of the sample.

The sequenced sample consisted of peripheral blood. The chain joins TRBV18 to TRBJ1-6, and TRBD1 aligns with 12 junction nucleotides. This TCR was recovered from a man between 65 and 85 years old with acute or convalescent COVID-19. CDR3 sequence: CASSPQVSGTGGSTLHF. DNA sequence: TGTGCCAGCTCACCACAGGTATCAGGGACAGGGGGCTCTACCCTCCACTTT.